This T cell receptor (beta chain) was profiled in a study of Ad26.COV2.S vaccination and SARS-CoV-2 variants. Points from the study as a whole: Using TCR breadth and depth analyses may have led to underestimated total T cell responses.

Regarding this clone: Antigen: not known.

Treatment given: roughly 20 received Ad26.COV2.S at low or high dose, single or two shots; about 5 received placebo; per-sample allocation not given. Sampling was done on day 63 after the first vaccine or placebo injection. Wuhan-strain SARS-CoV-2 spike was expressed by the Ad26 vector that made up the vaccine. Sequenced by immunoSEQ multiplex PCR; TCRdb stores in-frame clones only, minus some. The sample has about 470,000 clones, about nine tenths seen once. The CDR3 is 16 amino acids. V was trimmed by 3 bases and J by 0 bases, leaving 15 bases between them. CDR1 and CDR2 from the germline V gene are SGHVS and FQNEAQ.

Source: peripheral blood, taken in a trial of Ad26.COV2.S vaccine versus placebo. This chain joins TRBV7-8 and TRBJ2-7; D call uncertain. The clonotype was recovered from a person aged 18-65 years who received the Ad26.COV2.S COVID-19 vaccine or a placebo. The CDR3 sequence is CASSFSLEGHSYEQYF. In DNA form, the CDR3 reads TGTGCCAGCAGCTTTAGTCTCGAAGGGCACTCCTACGAGCAGTACTTC.